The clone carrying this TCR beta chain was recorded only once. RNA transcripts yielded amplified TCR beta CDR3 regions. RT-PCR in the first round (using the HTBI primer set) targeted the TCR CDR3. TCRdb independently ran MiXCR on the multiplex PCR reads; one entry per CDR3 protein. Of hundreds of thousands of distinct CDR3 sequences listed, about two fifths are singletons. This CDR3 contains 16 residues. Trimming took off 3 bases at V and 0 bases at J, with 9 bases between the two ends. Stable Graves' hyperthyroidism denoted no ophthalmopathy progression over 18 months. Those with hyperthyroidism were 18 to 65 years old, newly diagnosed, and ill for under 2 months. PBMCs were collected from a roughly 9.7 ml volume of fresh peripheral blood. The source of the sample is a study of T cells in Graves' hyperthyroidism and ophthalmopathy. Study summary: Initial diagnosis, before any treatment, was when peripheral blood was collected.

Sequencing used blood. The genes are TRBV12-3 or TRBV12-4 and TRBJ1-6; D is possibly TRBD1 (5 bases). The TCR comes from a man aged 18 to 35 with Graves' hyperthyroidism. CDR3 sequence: CASSFLGGSYNSPLHF. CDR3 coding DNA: TGTGCCAGCAGTTTTCTCGGGGGCTCCTATAATTCACCCCTCCACTTT.